This T cell receptor (beta chain) is drawn from a study of shared clonotypes between healthy human individuals. Study information: The donors, two women and a few men, were aged 18 to 49. Per donor, three plates held CD4 naive cells, three held CD4 memory, two held CD8 naive and one held CD8 memory.

Overall study results and limits: Some naive CD4 clonotypes, roughly 5%, turned up in common across several donors.

The V gene lost 4 bases and the J gene lost 2 bases, with 17 bases spanning the gap. Germline CDR1 LGHNA, CDR2 YNFKEQ. The CDR3 contains 17 residues. For each subset, genomic DNA was distributed in equal portions over several immunoSEQ plates. TCRdb's copy holds only in-frame clones and misses some; the assay was immunoSEQ multiplex PCR. The top ten clones hold roughly 0.9% of a sample with approximately 1,000,000 clones, 70% to 85% of them seen once. Turning to this clone: Its antigen remains unknown.

The clonotype was recovered from a man aged 18 to 30 in good health. Some clones in this sample may be carry-over from other donors' samples. This chain links TRBV4-2 with TRBJ1-4; TRBD1 might be the D (5 bases). Sample: memory CD4+ T cells from PBMCs. Subset reported: CD45RA-negative fraction. In nucleotides, the CDR3 is TGTGCCAGCAGCCCTGGAGTAGGGGATGGGACTAATGAAAAACTGTTTTTT. Translating it yields CASSPGVGDGTNEKLFF.